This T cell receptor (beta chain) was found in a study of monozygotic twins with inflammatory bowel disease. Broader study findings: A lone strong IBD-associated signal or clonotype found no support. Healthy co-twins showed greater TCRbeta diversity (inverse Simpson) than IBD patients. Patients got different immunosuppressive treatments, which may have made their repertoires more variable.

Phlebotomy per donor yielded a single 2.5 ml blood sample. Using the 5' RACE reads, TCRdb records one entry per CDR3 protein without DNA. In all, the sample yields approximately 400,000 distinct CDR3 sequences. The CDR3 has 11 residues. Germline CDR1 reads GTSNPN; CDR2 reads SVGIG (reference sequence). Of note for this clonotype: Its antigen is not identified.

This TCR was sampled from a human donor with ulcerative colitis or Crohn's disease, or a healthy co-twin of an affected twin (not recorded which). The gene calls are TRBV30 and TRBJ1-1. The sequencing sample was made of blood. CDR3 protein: CAWSYGAEAFF.